This T cell receptor beta chain was retrieved from a study of blood T cell repertoires in COVID-19 (dated by TCRdb to the early 2020s). As for the study more broadly: Samples covering the acute and convalescent phases of COVID-19 were provided by collaborators in the United States, Italy and Spain. The prospective study material was composed of cDNA or gDNA derived from T cells, B-cell-depleted T cells, or PBMCs. The dataset comprised deeply sampled blood TCRbeta repertoires from subjects exposed to, actively infected with, or recovered from COVID-19. The repertoires were made available in a free public database intended to serve as a resource for research on the immune response to SARS-CoV-2. Samples were obtained from the ongoing ImmuneRACE study (first 160 participants) and from 1,254 subjects provided by 6 global collaborators. Nearly every sample came with metadata listing a de-identified subject ID, COVID-19 status, age in years and sex. Where HLA class I and class II types were available, the types were taken from metadata supplied by the sample provider, not from assay-based typing. The paper as a whole reports these results and caveats: Clinical and demographic metadata were provided uncurated, with the amount varying by source and participant.

TCRbeta CDR3 regions were amplified from genomic DNA using the immunoSEQ Assay, a bias-controlled multiplex PCR. As for how the authors treated the data: The number of nucleated cells in each sample was estimated from the amplification of reference gene primers within the assay. To quantify the absolute abundance of each unique TCRbeta CDR3 rearrangement, sequence reads were collapsed and filtered. Productive Simpson clonality was computed per sample as the square root of Simpson's diversity index over productive rearrangements. Imported from immuneACCESS, the table was reduced by TCRdb to in-frame sequences with V and J called. These copies leave out some clones; in studies compared against another copy, an unresolved V gene accounts for under half, and the cause of the remainder is not known. V and J calls and clone size are as listed in that table; D and trimming were resolved from the DNA. In all, the sample holds some 180,000 clones, and about four fifths of those were seen once. Under 2.5% of the sample is held by the ten biggest clonotypes.

Collaborating institutions collected whole blood in K2EDTA tubes following their own protocols. For TCRbeta analysis, collaborators shipped samples as frozen whole blood, isolated PBMCs, or DNA extracted from either of those sample types. V is reduced by 3 bases and J by 6 bases, leaving a spacing of 3 bases between them. In the germline V gene, CDR1 corresponds to MNHNS and CDR2 to SASEGT. The CDR3, from cysteine to phenylalanine, totals 11 residues. Kept here is only the CDR3 DNA, which spans 33 bases and is read in frame from base 1. As regards this clone: Which antigen it targets is not known. No clone much larger than this one lies a single base away; base qualities are absent.

This TCR was recovered from a woman over 75 with acute or convalescent COVID-19. The sequencing sample was made of peripheral blood. The chain couples TRBV6-1 to TRBJ1-5; the D gene remains uncertain. The DNA reads TGTGCCAGCAGTGACCTTCAGCCCCAGCATTTT. This encodes CASSDLQPQHF.